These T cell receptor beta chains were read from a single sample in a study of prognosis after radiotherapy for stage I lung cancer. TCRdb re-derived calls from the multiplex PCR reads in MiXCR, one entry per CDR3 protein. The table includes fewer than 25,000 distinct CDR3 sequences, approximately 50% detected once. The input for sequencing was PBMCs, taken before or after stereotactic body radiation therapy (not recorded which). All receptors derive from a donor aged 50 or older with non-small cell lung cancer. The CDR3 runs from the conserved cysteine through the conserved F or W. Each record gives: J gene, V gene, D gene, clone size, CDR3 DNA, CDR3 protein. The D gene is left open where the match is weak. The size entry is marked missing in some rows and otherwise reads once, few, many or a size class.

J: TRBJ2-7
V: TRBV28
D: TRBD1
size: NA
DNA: TGTGCCAGCAGTTTAATCACCGGACAGGGAGCCTACGAGCAGTACTTC
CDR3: CASSLITGQGAYEQYF

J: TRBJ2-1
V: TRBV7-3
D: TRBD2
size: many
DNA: TGTGCCAGCAGCTTAACGTTTACTAGCGGGAGATTCAATGAGCAGTTCTTC
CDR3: CASSLTFTSGRFNEQFF

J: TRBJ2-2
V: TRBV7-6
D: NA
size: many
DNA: TGTGCCAGCAGCTTAAATAACGCCGGGGAGCTGTTTTTT
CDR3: CASSLNNAGELFF

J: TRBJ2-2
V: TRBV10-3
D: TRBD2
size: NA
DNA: TGTGCCATCAGTGGAGCGGGAAACACCGGGGAGCTGTTTTTT
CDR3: CAISGAGNTGELFF

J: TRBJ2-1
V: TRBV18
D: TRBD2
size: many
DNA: TGTGCCAGCTCACCAATGGCTAGCGGGAGTGGGGATGAGCAGTTCTTC
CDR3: CASSPMASGSGDEQFF

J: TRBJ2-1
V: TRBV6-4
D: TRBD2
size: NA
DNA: TGTGCCAGCACGGCCCACGGGGGGTCCTCCTACAATGATCAGTTCTTC
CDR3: CASTAHGGSSYNDQFF

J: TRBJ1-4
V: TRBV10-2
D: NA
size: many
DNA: TGCGCCAGCAGGGAGACTAATGAAAAACTGTTTTTT
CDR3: CASRETNEKLFF

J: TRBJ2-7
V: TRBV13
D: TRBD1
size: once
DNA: TGTGCCAGCAGCGCCCCACAGGGGACCTCCTCCTACGAGCAGTACTTC
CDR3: CASSAPQGTSSYEQYF

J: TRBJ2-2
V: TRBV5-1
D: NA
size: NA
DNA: TGCGCCAGCACTCTGGCGGGATTCGGTGGCGGGGAGCTGTTTTTT
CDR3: CASTLAGFGGGELFF

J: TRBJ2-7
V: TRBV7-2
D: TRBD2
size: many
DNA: TGTGCCAGCAGCTCAACTAGCGGGGGTCCCTACGAGCAGTACTTC
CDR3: CASSSTSGGPYEQYF

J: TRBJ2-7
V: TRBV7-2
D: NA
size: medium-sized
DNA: TGTGCCAGCAGCCCGGAGTTTTCCCGTCACTACGAGCAGTACTTC
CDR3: CASSPEFSRHYEQYF

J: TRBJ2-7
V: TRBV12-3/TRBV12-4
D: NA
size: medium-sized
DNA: TGTGCCAGCAGCACGGAGGGGACTGGAGGGGCTAGAGAGCAGTACTTC
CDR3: CASSTEGTGGAREQYF

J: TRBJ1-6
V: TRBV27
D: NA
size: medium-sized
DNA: TGTGCCAGCAGTTTGAATGCAGGGCAATCACCCCTCCACTTT
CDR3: CASSLNAGQSPLHF

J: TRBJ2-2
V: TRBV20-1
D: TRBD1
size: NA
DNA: TGCAGTGCTAGAGATGTCCTCAGGGGGCGGACTGGGGAGCTGTTTTTT
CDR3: CSARDVLRGRTGELFF

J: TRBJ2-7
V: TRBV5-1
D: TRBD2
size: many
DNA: TGCGCCAGCAGCTTGGCCCTCGAGACTAGCGGGAGATACGAGCAGTACTTC
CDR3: CASSLALETSGRYEQYF

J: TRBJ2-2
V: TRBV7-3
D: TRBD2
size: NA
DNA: TGTGCCAGCAGCTTTCTAGCGGGAGGGTACGGGGAGCTGTTTTTT
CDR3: CASSFLAGGYGELFF

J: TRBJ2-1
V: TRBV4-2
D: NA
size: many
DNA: TGTGCCAGCAGCCAAGAGGCGACAGCCTCCTACAATGAGCAGTTCTTC
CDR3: CASSQEATASYNEQFF

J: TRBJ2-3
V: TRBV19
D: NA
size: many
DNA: TGTGCCAGTAGTCCCACTACCACCCGCACAGATACGCAGTATTTT
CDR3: CASSPTTTRTDTQYF

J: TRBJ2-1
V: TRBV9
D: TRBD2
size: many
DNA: TGTGCCAGCAGCGTAGCCTGGACTAGTCATGAGCAGTTCTTC
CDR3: CASSVAWTSHEQFF

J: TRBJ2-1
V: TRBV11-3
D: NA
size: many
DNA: TGTGCCAGCAGCTTAAGGGGCTCCTACAATGAGCAGTTCTTC
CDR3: CASSLRGSYNEQFF

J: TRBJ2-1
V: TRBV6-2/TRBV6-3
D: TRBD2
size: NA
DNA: TGTGCCAGCATCCAACGGACTAGCGGTAGCCAGACCTACAATGAGCAGTTCTTC
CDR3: CASIQRTSGSQTYNEQFF

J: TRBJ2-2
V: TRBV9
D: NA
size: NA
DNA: TGTGCCAGCAGCGTATCCAGTTCGAACACCGGGGAGCTGTTTTTT
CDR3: CASSVSSSNTGELFF

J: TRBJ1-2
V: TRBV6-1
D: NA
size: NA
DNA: TGTGCCAGCAGTGAAGGGAGGGGCAGGCGAAAGTATGGCTACACCTTC
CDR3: CASSEGRGRRKYGYTF

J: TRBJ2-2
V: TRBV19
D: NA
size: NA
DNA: TGTGCCAGCCCCGGCCTAGCGTGTACCCCGGATCTGTTTTTT
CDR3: CASPGLACTPDLFF

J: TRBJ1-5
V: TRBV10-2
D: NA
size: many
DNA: TGCGCCAGCAGTGAGCAGGGCAATCAGCCCCAGCATTTT
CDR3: CASSEQGNQPQHF

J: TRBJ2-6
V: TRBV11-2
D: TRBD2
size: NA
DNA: TGTGCCAGCAGCTTAATTAGCGGGAGGTGCTCTGGGTCCAACGTCCTGACTTTC
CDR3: CASSLISGRCSGSNVLTF

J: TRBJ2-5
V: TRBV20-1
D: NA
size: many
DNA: TGCAGTGCTGGAGGGGGGGCGGGGGAGACCTTGGAGACCCAGTACTTC
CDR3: CSAGGGAGETLETQYF

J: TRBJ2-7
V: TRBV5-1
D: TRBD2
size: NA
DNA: TGCGCCAGCAGCTTGGTGGGAGGACTAGCCTACGAGCAGTACTTC
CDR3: CASSLVGGLAYEQYF

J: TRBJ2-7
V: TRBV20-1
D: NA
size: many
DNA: TGCAGTGCTAGAGGACGACCGGGAGTCGGGACCTACGAGCAGTACTTC
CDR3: CSARGRPGVGTYEQYF

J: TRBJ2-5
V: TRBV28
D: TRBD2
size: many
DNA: TGTGCCATAGGGAGGGAGGGGTACCAAGAGACCCAGTACTTC
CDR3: CAIGREGYQETQYF

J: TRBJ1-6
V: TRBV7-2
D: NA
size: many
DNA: TGTGCCAGCAGCTTATCAGGGGATTCACCCCTCCACTTT
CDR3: CASSLSGDSPLHF

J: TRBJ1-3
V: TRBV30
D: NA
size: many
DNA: TGTGCCTGGAGCATACTTCCCGGAAACACCATATATTTT
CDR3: CAWSILPGNTIYF

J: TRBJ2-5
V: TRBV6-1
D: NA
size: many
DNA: TGTGTCAGCACCCCCGACAGGTGGCCGGGGGTGACCCAGTACTTC
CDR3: CVSTPDRWPGVTQYF

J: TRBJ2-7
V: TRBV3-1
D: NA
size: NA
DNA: TGTGCCAGCAGTCTCCGGGACTCCTCCTACCAGCAGTACTTC
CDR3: CASSLRDSSYQQYF

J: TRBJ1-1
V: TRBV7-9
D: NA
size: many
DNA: TGTGCCAGCAGCTCAGGACGGATAAACACTGAAGCTTTCTTT
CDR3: CASSSGRINTEAFF

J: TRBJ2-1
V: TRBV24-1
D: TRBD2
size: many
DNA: TGTGCCACCAGTGGCCCAAAACGGGCCGGGAGACTAGCGGGGGCCACCGATGAGCAGTTCTTC
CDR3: CATSGPKRAGRLAGATDEQFF

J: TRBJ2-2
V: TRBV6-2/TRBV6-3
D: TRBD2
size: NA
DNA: TGTGCCAGCAGTTACTCGAGCGGGAGGAACACCGGGGAGCTGTTTTTT
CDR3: CASSYSSGRNTGELFF

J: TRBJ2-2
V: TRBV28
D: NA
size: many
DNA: TGTGCCAGCAGAGAAGGGGTCGCTGGGGAGCTGTTTTTT
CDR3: CASREGVAGELFF

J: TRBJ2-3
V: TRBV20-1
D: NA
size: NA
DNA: TGCAGTGCTAGTTTCCACGGGACAAAAGGAACAGATACGCAGTATTTT
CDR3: CSASFHGTKGTDTQYF

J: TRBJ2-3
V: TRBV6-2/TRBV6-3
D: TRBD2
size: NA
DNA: TGTGCCAGCAGCGTATCTTTCCATATCGGGAGGGCCATTGGAGATACGCAGTATTTT
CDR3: CASSVSFHIGRAIGDTQYF

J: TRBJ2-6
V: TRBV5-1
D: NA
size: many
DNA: TGCGCCAGCAGCTTGTGGGGGGCCAACGTCCTGACTTTC
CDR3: CASSLWGANVLTF

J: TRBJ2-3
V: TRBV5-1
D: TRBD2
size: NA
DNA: TGCGCCAGCAGAAGGGAGGGGTCGGCAGATACGCAGTATTTT
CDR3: CASRREGSADTQYF

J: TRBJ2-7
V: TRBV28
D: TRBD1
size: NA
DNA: TGTGCCGGCGTTACCCCGGGACAGGGGAACGAGCGGTACTTC
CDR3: CAGVTPGQGNERYF

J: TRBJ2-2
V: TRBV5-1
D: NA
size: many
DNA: TGCGCCAGCAGCTGGGGACATCAGGGAAGCACCGGGGAGCTGTTTTTT
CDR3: CASSWGHQGSTGELFF

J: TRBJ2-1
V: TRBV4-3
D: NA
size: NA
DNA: TGCGCCAGCAGCCAAGAAGGGGGTGGGCTAAACAATGAGCAGTTCTTC
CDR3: CASSQEGGGLNNEQFF

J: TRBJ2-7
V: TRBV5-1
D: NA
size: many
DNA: TGCGCCAGCAGCTTATATGGAGGAGGTGGCGAGCAGTACTTC
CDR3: CASSLYGGGGEQYF

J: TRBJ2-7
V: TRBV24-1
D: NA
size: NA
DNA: TGTGCCACCAGTGATGCCCGGGCCCCCGGCGACGAGCAGTACTTC
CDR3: CATSDARAPGDEQYF

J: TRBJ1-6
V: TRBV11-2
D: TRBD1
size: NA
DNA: TGTGCCAGCAGCCCCAACAGGGGGAACTGTTCACCCCTCCACTTT
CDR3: CASSPNRGNCSPLHF

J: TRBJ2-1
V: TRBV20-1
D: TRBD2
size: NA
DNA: TGCAGTGCTAGGACTAGCGGGGCCCGAATGAGATACAATGAGCAGTTCTTC
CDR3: CSARTSGARMRYNEQFF

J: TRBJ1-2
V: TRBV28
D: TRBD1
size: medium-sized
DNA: TGTGCCAGCAGTACCGGGACAGGGTATGGCTACACCTTC
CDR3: CASSTGTGYGYTF

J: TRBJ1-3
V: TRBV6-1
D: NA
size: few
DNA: TGTGCCAGCAGTGAGGACGATCTTGGAAACACCATATATTTT
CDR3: CASSEDDLGNTIYF

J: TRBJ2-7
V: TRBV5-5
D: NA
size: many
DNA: TGTGCCAGCAGCAGAACAGGGACCTACGAGCAGTACTTC
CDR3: CASSRTGTYEQYF

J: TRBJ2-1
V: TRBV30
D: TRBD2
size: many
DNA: TGTGCCTGGAGGCATTCACTAGCGGGAGTCTATGAGCAGTTCTTC
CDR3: CAWRHSLAGVYEQFF

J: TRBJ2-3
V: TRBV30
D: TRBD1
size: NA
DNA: TGTGCCTGGAGCCCGGTAGGGACAGGTTCAGATACGCAGTATTTT
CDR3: CAWSPVGTGSDTQYF

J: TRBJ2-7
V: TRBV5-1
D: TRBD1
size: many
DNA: TGCGCCAGCAGCTTGGTGGACAGGGGACCATACGAGCAGTACTTC
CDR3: CASSLVDRGPYEQYF

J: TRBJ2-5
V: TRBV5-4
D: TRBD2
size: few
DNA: TGTGCCAGCAGCTCTCCGGGACTAGCGCAAGAGACCCAGTACTTC
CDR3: CASSSPGLAQETQYF

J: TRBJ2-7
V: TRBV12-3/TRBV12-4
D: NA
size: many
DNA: TGTGCCAGCGCCCTGGACTACGAGCAGTACTTC
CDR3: CASALDYEQYF